This T cell receptor beta chain was recovered during a study of beta chain features in type 1 diabetes. At the level of the study: There was similarity between patients and healthy donors in age, gender and cell yields. Sorted cells, approximately 100,000,000 in number, were examined across all samples. Study-level findings and limits: Any HLA type influence on TCRB rearrangement was left unresolved here.

V gave up 3 bases and J gave up 5 bases, with 16 bases separating them. This CDR3 contains 14 residues. Germline assignment: CDR1 SQVTM and CDR2 ANQGSEA. A note on this clone: Antigen: not known.

Expressed TCRB transcripts got sequenced, as all isolated RNA was reverse transcribed. Assay used: immunoSEQ multiplex PCR; TCRdb lists only in-frame clones, some missing. The table includes roughly 500,000 clones, around 28% detected once. Sampling consisted of one heparinised blood draw per donor, averaging approximately 120 mL. Input material: naive CD4+ T cells from blood. The sequence came from a man aged 18 to 35 in good health. V and J are TRBV29-1 and TRBJ1-1; D perhaps matches TRBD1 (6 bases). For the CDR3, the DNA is TGCAGCGTTGACATGGGGGGCGTCGGGACTGAAGCTTTCTTT. It is translated as CSVDMGGVGTEAFF.